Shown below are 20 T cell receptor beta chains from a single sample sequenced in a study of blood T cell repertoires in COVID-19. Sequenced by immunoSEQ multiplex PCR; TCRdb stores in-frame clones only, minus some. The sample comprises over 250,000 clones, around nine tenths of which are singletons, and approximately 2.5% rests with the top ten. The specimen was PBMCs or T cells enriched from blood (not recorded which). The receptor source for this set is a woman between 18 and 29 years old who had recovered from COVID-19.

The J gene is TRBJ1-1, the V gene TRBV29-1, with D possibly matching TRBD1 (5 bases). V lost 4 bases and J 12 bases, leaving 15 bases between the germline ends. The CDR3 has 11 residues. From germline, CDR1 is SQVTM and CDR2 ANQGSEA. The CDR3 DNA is TGCAGCGTTGGTAGTCAGGAGGGGACTTTCTTT. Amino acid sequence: CSVGSQEGTFF.

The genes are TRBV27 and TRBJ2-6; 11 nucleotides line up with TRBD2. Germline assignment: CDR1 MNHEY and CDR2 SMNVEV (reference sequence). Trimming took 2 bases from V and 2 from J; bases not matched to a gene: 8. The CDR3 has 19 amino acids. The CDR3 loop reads CASSLRLLAGDAGANVLTF. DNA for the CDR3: TGTGCCAGCAGTTTAAGGTTACTAGCGGGAGATGCTGGGGCCAACGTCCTGACTTTC.

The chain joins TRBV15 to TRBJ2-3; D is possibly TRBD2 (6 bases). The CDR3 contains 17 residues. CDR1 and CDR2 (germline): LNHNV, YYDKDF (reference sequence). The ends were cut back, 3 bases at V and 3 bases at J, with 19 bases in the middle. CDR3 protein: CATSSNKAGGGTDTQYF. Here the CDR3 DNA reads TGTGCCACCAGCAGCAACAAGGCAGGCGGAGGGACAGATACGCAGTATTTT.

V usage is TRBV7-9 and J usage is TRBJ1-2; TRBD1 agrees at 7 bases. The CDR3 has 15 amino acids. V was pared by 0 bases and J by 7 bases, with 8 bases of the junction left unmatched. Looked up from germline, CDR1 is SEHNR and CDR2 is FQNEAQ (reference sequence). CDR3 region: CASSLAIATGSGYTF. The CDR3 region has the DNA TGTGCCAGCAGCTTAGCGATCGCGACAGGGAGTGGCTACACCTTC.

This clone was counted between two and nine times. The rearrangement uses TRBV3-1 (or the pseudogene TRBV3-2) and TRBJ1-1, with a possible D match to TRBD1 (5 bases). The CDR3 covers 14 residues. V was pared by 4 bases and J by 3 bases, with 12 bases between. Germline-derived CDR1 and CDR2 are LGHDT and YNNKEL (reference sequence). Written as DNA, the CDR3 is TGTGCCAGCAGCCGGGAAGGGGCCCACACTGAAGCTTTCTTT. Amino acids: CASSREGAHTEAFF.

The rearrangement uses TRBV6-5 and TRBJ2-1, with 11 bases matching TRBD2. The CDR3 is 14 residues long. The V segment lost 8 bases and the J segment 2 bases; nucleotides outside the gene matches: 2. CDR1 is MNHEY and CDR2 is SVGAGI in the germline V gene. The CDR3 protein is CASRLAGPYNEQFF. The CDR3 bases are TGTGCCAGCCGACTAGCGGGGCCCTACAATGAGCAGTTCTTC.

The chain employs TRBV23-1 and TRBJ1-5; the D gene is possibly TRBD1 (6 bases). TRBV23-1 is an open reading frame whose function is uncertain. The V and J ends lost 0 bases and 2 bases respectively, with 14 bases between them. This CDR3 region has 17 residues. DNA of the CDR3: TGCGCCAGCAGTCAATCGGGCAGGGGCCCGGGCAATCAGCCCCAGCATTTT. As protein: CASSQSGRGPGNQPQHF.

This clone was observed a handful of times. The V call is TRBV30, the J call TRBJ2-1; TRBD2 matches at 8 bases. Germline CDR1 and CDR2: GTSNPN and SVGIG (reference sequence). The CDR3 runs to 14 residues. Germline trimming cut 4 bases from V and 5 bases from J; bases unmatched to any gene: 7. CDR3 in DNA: TGTGCCTGGAAAGGTCGGGGGGGCAACAATGAGCAGTTCTTC. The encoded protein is CAWKGRGGNNEQFF.

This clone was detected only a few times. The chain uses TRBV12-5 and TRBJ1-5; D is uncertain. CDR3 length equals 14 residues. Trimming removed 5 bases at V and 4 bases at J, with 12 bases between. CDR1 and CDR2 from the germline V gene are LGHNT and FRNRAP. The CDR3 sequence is CASGARGVNQPQHF. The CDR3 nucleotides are TGTGCTAGTGGTGCCCGGGGTGTGAATCAGCCCCAGCATTTT.

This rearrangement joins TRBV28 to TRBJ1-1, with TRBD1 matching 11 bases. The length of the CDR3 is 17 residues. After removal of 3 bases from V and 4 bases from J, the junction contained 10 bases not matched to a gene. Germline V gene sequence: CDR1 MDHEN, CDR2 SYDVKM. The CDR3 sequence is CASSLFGQGARSTEAFF. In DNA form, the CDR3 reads TGTGCCAGCAGTTTGTTCGGACAGGGGGCGCGTAGCACTGAAGCTTTCTTT.

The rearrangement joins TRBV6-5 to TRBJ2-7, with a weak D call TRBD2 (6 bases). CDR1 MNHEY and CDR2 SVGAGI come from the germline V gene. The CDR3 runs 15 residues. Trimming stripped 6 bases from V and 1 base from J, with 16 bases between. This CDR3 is CASRFLRRGSYEQYF. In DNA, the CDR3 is TGTGCCAGCAGATTCCTTAGGCGGGGATCCTACGAGCAGTACTTC.

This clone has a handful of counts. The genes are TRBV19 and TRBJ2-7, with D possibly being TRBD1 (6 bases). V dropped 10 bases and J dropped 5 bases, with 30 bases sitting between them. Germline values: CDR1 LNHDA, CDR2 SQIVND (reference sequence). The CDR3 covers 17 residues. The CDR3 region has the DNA TGTGCCATCCAAGGGCTCTCAAAGCCCGGACAGTTGCACGAGCAGTACTTC. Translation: CAIQGLSKPGQLHEQYF.

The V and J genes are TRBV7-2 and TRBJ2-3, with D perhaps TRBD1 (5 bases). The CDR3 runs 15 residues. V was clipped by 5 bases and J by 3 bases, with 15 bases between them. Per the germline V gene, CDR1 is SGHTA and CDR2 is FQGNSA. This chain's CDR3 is CASSPQAGKTDTQYF. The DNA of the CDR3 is TGTGCCAGCAGCCCCCAGGCAGGGAAAACAGATACGCAGTATTTT.

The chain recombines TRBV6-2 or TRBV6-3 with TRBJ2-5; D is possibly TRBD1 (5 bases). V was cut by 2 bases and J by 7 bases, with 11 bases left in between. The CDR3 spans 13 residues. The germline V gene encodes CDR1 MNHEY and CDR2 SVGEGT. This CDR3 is CASSYDSRGTQYF. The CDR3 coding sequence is TGTGCCAGCAGTTACGATTCAAGGGGGACCCAGTACTTC.

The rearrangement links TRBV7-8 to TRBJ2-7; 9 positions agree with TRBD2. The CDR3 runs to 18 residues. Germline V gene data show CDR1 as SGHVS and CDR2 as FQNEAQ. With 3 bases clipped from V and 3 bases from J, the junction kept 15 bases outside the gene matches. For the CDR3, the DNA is TGTGCCAGCAGCTTGTTTGCGAGCGGGGGGACCCCCTACTACGAGCAGTACTTC. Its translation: CASSLFASGGTPYYEQYF.

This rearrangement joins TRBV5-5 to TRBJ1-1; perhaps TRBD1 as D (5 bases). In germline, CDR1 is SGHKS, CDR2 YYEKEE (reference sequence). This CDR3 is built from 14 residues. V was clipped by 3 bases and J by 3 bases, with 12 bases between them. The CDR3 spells CASSSQGLHTEAFF. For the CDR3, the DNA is TGTGCCAGCAGCTCGCAGGGTTTACACACTGAAGCTTTCTTT.

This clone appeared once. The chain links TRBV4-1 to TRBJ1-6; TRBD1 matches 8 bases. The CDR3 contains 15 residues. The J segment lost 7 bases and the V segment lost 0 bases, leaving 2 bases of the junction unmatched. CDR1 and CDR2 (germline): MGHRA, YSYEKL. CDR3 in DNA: TGCGCCAGCAGCCAAGAAGGACAGGGAAATTCACCCCTCCACTTT. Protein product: CASSQEGQGNSPLHF.

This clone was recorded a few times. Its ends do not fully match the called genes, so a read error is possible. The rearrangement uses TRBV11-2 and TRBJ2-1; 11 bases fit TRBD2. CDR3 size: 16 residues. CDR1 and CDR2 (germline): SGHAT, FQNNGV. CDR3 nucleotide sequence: TGTGCCAGCAGCTTAGGAGGGACCTGGCTAGCGGGGGGCGGGATCTTC. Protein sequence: CASSLGGTWLAGGGIF. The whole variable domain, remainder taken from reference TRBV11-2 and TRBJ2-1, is EAGVAQSPRYKIIEKRQSVAFWCNPISGHATLYWYQQILGQGPKLLIQFQNNGVVDDSQLPKDRFSAERLKGVDSTLKIQPAKLEDSAVYLCASSLGGTWLAGGGIFGPGTRLTVL.

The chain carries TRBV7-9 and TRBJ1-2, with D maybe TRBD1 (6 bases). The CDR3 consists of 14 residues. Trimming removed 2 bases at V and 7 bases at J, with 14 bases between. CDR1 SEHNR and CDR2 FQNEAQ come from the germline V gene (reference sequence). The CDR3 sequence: CASSLRGTTGGYTF. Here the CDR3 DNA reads TGTGCCAGCAGCTTAAGGGGGACAACAGGTGGCTACACCTTC.

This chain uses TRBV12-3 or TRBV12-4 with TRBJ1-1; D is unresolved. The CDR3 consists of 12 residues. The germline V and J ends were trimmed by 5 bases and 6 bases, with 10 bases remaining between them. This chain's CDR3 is CASSVTEAEAFF. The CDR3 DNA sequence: TGTGCCAGCAGTGTAACGGAGGCTGAAGCTTTCTTT.